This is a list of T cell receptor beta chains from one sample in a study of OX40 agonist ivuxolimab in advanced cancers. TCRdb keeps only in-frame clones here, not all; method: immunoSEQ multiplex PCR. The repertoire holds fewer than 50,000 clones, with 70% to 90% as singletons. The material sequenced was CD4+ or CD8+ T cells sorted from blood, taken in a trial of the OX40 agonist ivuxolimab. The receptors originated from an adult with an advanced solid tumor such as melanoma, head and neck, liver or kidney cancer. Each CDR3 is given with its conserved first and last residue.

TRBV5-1 CASSSAGTGGTDTQYF
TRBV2 CASRAGSQQEQYF
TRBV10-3 CAISSGTNYNEQFF
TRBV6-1 CASSASGVYEQYF
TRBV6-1 CASSEGIQGWQATYGYTF
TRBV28 CASTPARVGEKLFF
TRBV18 CASSIQGVNSGNTIYF
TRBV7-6 CASSLALGGGSPLHF
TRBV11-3 CASSTHLGATRQQFF
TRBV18 CASSPPGTGGKDTQYF
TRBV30 CAWSVFGRSNNSPLHF
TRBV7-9 CASSLGGLAGMTDTQYF
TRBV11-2 CASSLVVYEQYF
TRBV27 CASSLYKDNEQFF
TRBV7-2 CASSLDRQGRGTDTQYF
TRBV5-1 CASSLAYGNKGYTF
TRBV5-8 CASSSMRTSGGQYEQFF
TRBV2 CASNLPQETQYF
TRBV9 CASSVEMGSSTDTQYF
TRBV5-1 CASSPRTSGRVEETQYF
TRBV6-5 CASSRRTSGKDTQYF
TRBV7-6 CASSRGTGVYNEQFF
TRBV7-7 CASSPSGRANEQFF
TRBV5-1 CASSLSGGTSSYNEQFF